The clone carrying this T cell receptor beta chain appeared once. What went into each PCR as a spike was synthetic TCR analog templates. Produced via immunoSEQ multiplex PCR; TCRdb's table is partial and in-frame only. The sample lists 40,000 to 55,000 clones, nearly 85% seen once, with about 5.3% in the top ten. The sample comes from a study of PD-L1 blockade in urothelial cancer. V shed 3 bases and J 5 bases; nucleotides not matched to a gene: 5. The germline V gene has CDR1 SGHDT and CDR2 YYEEEE. The CDR3 totals 14 residues. The receptor was isolated from a man between 35 and 55 years old with urothelial cancer. This chain connects TRBV5-6 to TRBJ2-7, with 10 bases fitting TRBD1. Sequencing used PBMCs, obtained around atezolizumab (anti-PD-L1) treatment. CDR3 in DNA: TGTGCCAGCAGCTCCGGGACAGGGGCCCACGAGCAGTACTTC. It specifies CASSSGTGAHEQYF.